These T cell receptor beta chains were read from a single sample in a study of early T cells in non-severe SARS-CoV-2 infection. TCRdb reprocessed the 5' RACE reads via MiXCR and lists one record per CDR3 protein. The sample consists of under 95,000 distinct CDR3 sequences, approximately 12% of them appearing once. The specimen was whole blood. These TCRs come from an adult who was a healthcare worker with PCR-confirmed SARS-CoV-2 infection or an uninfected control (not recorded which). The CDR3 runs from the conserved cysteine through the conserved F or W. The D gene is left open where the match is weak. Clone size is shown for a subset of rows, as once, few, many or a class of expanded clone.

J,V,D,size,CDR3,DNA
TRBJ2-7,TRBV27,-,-,CASGYQSYEQYF,TGTGCCAGCGGCTATCAGTCCTACGAGCAGTACTTC
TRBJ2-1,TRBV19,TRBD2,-,CASRVAGAPRNEQFF,TGTGCCAGTAGGGTAGCGGGAGCTCCGCGGAATGAGCAGTTCTTC
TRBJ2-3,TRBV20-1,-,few,CSAREGPGPALYF,TGCAGTGCTAGAGAAGGACCAGGCCCGGCGCTGTATTTT
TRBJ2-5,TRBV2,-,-,CASSVMGLTQETQYF,TGTGCCAGCAGTGTGATGGGGTTAACGCAAGAGACCCAGTACTTC
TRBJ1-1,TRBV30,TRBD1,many,CAWSALRQGFMVNTEAFF,TGTGCCTGGAGTGCCCTGAGACAGGGGTTTATGGTGAACACTGAAGCTTTCTTT
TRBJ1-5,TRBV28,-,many,CASSLYQFYSNQPQHF,TGTGCCAGCAGTTTATACCAGTTCTATAGCAATCAGCCCCAGCATTTT
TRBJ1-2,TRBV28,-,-,CASSLPDTLGYTF,TGTGCCAGCAGTTTACCGGACACGCTAGGGTACACCTTC
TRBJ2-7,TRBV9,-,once,CASSVGDGAQSPYEQYF,TGTGCCAGCAGCGTAGGGGACGGGGCACAATCCCCCTACGAGCAGTACTTC
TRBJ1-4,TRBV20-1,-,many,CSARSSGPLEKLFF,TGCAGTGCTAGGTCGTCAGGGCCTTTGGAAAAACTGTTTTTT
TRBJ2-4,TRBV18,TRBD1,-,CASSLLDREPKNIQYF,TGTGCCAGCTCACTATTGGACAGGGAGCCCAAAAACATTCAGTACTTC
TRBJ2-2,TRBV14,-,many,CASSQANTGELFF,TGTGCCAGCAGCCAAGCAAACACCGGGGAGCTGTTTTTT
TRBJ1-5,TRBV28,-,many,CASHWVLGNQPQHF,TGTGCCAGCCACTGGGTCCTCGGCAATCAGCCCCAGCATTTT
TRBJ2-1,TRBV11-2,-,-,CASSSRGLANNEQFF,TGTGCCAGCAGCTCCCGAGGGTTAGCGAACAATGAGCAGTTCTTC
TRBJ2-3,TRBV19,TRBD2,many,CASSNPGEGPDTQYF,TGTGCCAGTAGTAATCCCGGGGAGGGCCCAGATACGCAGTATTTT
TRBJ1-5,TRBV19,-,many,CASSYGHYSNQPQHF,TGTGCCAGTAGTTACGGGCATTATAGCAATCAGCCCCAGCATTTT
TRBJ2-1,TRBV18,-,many,CASSPRDPIYNEQFF,TGTGCCAGCTCACCACGTGATCCTATTTACAATGAGCAGTTCTTC
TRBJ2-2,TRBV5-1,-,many,CASSLTGGELFF,TGCGCCAGCAGCCTCACCGGGGGGGAGCTGTTTTTT
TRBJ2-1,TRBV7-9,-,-,CASSLRARNNEQFF,TGTGCCAGCAGCTTGCGAGCGCGAAACAATGAGCAGTTCTTC
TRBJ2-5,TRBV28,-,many,CASSPGWGGTQYF,TGTGCCAGCAGTCCGGGTTGGGGAGGGACCCAGTACTTC
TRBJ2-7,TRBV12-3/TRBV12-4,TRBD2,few,CASSLSGSVNEQYF,TGTGCCAGCAGTCTTAGCGGGAGCGTCAACGAGCAGTACTTC
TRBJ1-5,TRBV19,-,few,CASSKSHSLAPQHF,TGTGCCAGTAGTAAATCCCATTCCTTGGCGCCCCAGCATTTT
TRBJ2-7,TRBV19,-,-,CASSIGGHLYEQYF,TGTGCCAGTAGTATAGGAGGACACCTCTACGAGCAGTACTTC
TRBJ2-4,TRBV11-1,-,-,CASSPGLLNIQYF,TGTGCCAGCAGCCCCGGACTCCTTAACATTCAGTACTTC
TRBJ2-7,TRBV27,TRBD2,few,CASRYPASGINEQYF,TGTGCCAGCAGGTATCCAGCTAGCGGGATAAACGAGCAGTACTTC
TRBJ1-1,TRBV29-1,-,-,CSALGGNTEAFF,TGCAGCGCCCTGGGGGGTAACACTGAAGCTTTCTTT
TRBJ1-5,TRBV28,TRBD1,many,CASRTTATGFQPQHF,TGTGCCAGCAGGACCACGGCGACAGGGTTTCAGCCCCAGCATTTT
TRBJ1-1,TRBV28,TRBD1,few,CASSFPGQGVFDTEAFF,TGTGCCAGCAGTTTTCCGGGACAGGGGGTATTTGACACTGAAGCTTTCTTT
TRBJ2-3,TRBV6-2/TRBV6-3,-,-,CASTPIQAADTQYF,TGTGCCAGCACCCCCATTCAAGCCGCAGATACGCAGTATTTT
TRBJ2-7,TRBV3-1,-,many,CASSQGGAPSYEQYF,TGTGCCAGCAGCCAAGGAGGGGCTCCCTCCTACGAGCAGTACTTC
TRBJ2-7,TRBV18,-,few,CASSPPQGSYEQYF,TGTGCCAGCTCACCACCGCAGGGATCCTACGAGCAGTACTTC
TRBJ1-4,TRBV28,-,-,CASSKAARTTNEKLFF,TGTGCCAGCAGTAAGGCAGCCCGTACAACTAATGAAAAACTGTTTTTT
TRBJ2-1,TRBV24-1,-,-,CATSGLGSYNEQFF,TGTGCCACCAGTGGCCTAGGGAGCTACAATGAGCAGTTCTTC
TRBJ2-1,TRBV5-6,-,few,CASSLRGDLFYNEQFF,TGTGCCAGCAGCTTAAGGGGAGATCTTTTCTACAATGAGCAGTTCTTC
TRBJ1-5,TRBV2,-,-,CASSGTGPDQPQHF,TGTGCCAGCAGCGGGACGGGGCCCGACCAGCCCCAGCATTTT
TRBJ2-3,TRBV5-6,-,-,CASSWRRGRADTQYF,TGTGCCAGCAGCTGGAGGAGAGGAAGGGCAGATACGCAGTATTTT
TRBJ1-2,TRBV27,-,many,CASRKEGRYGYTF,TGTGCCAGCAGGAAGGAGGGCCGCTATGGCTACACCTTC
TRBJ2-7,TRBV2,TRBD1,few,CASRDRGSYEQYF,TGTGCCAGCAGGGACAGGGGCTCCTACGAGCAGTACTTC
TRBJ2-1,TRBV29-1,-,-,CSARGGQAYNEQFF,TGCAGCGCTCGGGGGGGACAGGCATACAATGAGCAGTTCTTC
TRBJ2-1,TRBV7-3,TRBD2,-,CASSPTGLAGEDEQFF,TGTGCCAGCAGCCCAACCGGACTAGCGGGAGAGGATGAGCAGTTCTTC
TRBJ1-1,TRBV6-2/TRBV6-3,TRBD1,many,CASSNPPGGRAFF,TGTGCCAGCAGTAACCCTCCAGGGGGACGGGCTTTCTTT
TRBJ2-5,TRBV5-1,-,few,CASSLGDPWTDKETQYF,TGCGCCAGCAGCTTGGGAGACCCCTGGACGGATAAAGAGACCCAGTACTTC
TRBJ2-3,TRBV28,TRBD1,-,CASSALTGPFTDTQYF,TGTGCCAGCAGTGCCTTGACAGGGCCCTTCACAGATACGCAGTATTTT
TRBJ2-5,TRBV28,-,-,CASSPPAQETQYF,TGTGCCAGCAGTCCCCCGGCCCAGGAGACCCAGTACTTC
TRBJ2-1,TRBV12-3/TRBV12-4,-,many,CASSLTPGLFTYNEQFF,TGTGCCAGCAGTTTAACTCCGGGCCTTTTTACCTACAATGAGCAGTTCTTC
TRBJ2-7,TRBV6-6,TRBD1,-,CASSYPGGQGAGEQYF,TGTGCCAGCAGTTACCCTGGCGGACAGGGGGCGGGGGAGCAGTACTTC
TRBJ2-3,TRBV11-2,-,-,CASSQPPSTQYF,TGTGCCAGCAGCCAACCTCCCTCCACGCAGTATTTT
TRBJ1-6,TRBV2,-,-,CASTPQAGVLGDSPLHF,TGTGCCAGCACCCCTCAAGCAGGGGTTTTGGGGGATTCACCCCTCCACTTT
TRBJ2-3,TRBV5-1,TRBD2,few,CASSFAGGPDTQYF,TGCGCCAGCAGCTTCGCGGGAGGGCCAGATACGCAGTATTTT
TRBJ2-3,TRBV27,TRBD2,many,CASRVVAGGGQYTQYF,TGTGCCAGCAGAGTGGTAGCGGGAGGGGGCCAATATACGCAGTATTTT
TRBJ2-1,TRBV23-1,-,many,CASSQGPGGGLSYNEQFF,TGCGCCAGCAGTCAAGGCCCTGGGGGCGGCCTCTCCTACAATGAGCAGTTCTTC
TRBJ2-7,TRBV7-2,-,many,CASSPGVLYEQYF,TGTGCCAGCAGCCCAGGGGTTTTGTACGAGCAGTACTTC